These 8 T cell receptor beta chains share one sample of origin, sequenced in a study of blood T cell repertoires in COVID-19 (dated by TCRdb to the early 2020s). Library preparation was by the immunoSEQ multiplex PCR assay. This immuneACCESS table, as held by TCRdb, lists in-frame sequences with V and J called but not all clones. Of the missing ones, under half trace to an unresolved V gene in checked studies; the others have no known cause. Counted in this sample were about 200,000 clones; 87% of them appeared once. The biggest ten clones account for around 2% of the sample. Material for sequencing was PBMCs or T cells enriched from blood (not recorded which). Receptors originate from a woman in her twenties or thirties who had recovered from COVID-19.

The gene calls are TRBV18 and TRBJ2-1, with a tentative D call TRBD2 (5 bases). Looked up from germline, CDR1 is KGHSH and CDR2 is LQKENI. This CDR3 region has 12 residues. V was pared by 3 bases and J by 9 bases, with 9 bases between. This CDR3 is CASSPLAIEQFF. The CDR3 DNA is TGTGCCAGCTCACCCTTAGCGATTGAGCAGTTCTTC.

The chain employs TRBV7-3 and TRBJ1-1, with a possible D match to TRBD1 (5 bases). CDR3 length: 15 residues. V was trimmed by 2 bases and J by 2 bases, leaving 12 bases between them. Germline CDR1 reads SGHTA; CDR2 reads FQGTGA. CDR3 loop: CASSLVRGRNTEAFF. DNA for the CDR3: TGTGCCAGCAGCTTAGTTAGGGGAAGAAACACTGAAGCTTTCTTT.

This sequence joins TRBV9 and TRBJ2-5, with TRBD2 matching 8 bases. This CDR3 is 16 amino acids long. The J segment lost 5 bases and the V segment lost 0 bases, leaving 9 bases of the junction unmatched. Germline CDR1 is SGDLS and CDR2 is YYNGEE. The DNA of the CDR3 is TGTGCCAGCAGCGTAGCCGGGAGGGCCATGTCGGAGACCCAGTACTTC. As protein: CASSVAGRAMSETQYF. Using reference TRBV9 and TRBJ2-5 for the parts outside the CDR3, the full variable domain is DSGVTQTPKHLITATGQRVTLRCSPRSGDLSVYWYQQSLDQGLQFLIQYYNGEERAKGNILERFSAQQFPDLHSELNLSSLELGDSALYFCASSVAGRAMSETQYFGPGTRLLVL.

CDR3 loop: CASSPDSLTEAFF. The CDR3 DNA reads TGCGCCAGCAGCCCGGACAGTTTAACTGAAGCTTTCTTT. The chain employs TRBV5-1 and TRBJ1-1; D might be TRBD1 (6 bases). The CDR3 runs to 13 residues. V was trimmed by 4 bases and J by 5 bases, leaving 12 bases between them. Germline CDR1 and CDR2: SGHRS and YFSETQ.

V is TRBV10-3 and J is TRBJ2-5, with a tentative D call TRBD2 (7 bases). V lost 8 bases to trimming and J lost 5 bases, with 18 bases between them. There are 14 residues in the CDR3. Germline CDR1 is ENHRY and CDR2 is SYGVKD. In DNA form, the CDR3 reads TGTGCCATCGGGGGGAGGGGGAATCAGGAGACCCAGTACTTC. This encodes CAIGGRGNQETQYF.

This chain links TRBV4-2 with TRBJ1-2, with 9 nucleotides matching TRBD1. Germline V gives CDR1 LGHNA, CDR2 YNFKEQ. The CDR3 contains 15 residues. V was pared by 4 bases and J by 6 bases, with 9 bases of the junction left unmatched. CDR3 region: CASSPRTGDNDGYTF. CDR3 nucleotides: TGTGCCAGCAGCCCTCGGACAGGGGATAATGATGGCTACACCTTC.

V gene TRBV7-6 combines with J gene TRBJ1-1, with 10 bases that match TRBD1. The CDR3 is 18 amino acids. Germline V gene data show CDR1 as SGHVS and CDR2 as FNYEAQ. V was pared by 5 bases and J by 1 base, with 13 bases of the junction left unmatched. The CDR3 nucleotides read TGTGCCAGCAGCCAAACTACCGGGACAGGGGCCTCGAACACTGAAGCTTTCTTT. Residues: CASSQTTGTGASNTEAFF.

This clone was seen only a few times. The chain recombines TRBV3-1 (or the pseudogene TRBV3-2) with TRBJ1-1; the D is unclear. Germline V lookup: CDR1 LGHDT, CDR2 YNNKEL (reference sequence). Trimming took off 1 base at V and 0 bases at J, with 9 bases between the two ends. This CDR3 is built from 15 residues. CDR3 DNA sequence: TGTGCCAGCAGCCAAGTAGCGGCCATGAACACTGAAGCTTTCTTT. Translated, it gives CASSQVAAMNTEAFF.